This TCR beta chain was found in a study of PD-1 blockade in classical Hodgkin lymphoma. The CDR3 is made up of 14 amino acids. Per germline, CDR1 SGHDT and CDR2 YYEEEE. Trimming took off 0 bases at V and 1 base at J, with 7 bases between the two ends. Relapses following autologous stem cell transplantation were seen in all patients, with brentuximab vedotin exposure varying. Here immunoSEQ multiplex PCR was the method, and the copy in TCRdb shows in-frame clones only, minus some. The data hold about 19,000 clones, with 84% observed a single time. The chain has TRBV5-6 and TRBJ2-5; D might be TRBD2 (6 bases). The sequence was obtained from a human donor with classical Hodgkin lymphoma. Sequenced here: peripheral blood mononuclear cells (PBMCs), sampled at baseline. The CDR3 is CASSLVGGQETQYF. The CDR3, as DNA: TGTGCCAGCAGCTTGGTGGGGGGCCAAGAGACCCAGTACTTC.